The 24 T cell receptor beta chains presented below share a single source sample, sequenced in a study of T-cell reconstitution after alpha-beta-depleted transplantation in children. A TCRbeta library incorporating unique molecular identifiers was prepared. Via MiXCR, TCRdb re-called the PCR reads, giving one row per CDR3 protein. Of under 850,000 distinct CDR3 sequences detected, less than 15% appear once; the ten largest clones hold 0.79%. Sequences were derived from PBMCs, sampled before TCRalphabeta/CD19-depleted stem cell transplant. These receptors originate from a girl aged 2-10 years with congenital amegakaryocytic thrombocytopenia, due to receive a stem cell transplant.

J is TRBJ2-3 and V is TRBV10-3; the D gene could be TRBD1 or TRBD2 (6 bases each). The CDR3 runs 16 residues. Germline V CDR1 and CDR2: ENHRY, SYGVKD. Trimming left V 0 bases short and J 5 bases short, with 15 bases between. DNA for the CDR3: TGTGCCATCAGTGAGTCAGGTTCCGGGGGCTTAGATACGCAGTATTTT. Its protein is CAISESGSGGLDTQYF.

This clonotype was counted ten times or more. V gene TRBV5-1 combines with J gene TRBJ2-5; unclear D gene. V gave up 0 bases and J gave up 0 bases, with 9 bases separating them. The germline V gene has CDR1 SGHRS and CDR2 YFSETQ. This CDR3 has 15 amino acids. The CDR3 bases are TGCGCCAGCAGCTTGGAGACCCTGGACCAAGAGACCCAGTACTTC. Translated, it gives CASSLETLDQETQYF. Using reference TRBV5-1 and TRBJ2-5 for the parts outside the CDR3, the full variable domain is KAGVTQTPRYLIKTRGQQVTLSCSPISGHRSVSWYQQTPGQGLQFLFEYFSETQRNKGNFPGRFSGRQFSNSRSEMNVSTLELGDSALYLCASSLETLDQETQYFGPGTRLLVL.

This clonotype was seen many times. The CDR3: CASSYYTGGPGNEQFF. The CDR3 nucleotides are TGTGCCAGCAGCTACTATACGGGAGGGCCGGGGAATGAGCAGTTCTTC. The chain employs TRBV7-6 and TRBJ2-1, with 8 bases aligning to TRBD2. This CDR3 is 16 amino acids long. The V and J ends lost 4 bases and 7 bases, in that order; junction bases with no gene match: 12. Germline V gene sequence: CDR1 SGHVS, CDR2 FNYEAQ.

This clonotype has a count of ten or more. The chain couples TRBV29-1 to TRBJ1-4; TRBD1 is a possible D gene (5 bases). Germline CDR1 is SQVTM and CDR2 is ANQGSEA. V lost 3 bases to trimming and J lost 4 bases, with 12 bases between them. The CDR3 runs 14 residues. CDR3 in amino acids: CSVEGPGDNEKLFF. In DNA, the CDR3 is TGCAGCGTTGAGGGGCCAGGAGATAATGAAAAACTGTTTTTT.

In its sample, this clonotype was seen a few times. This chain uses TRBV7-8 with TRBJ2-7; D gene unclear. The germline gives CDR1 SGHVS, CDR2 FQNEAQ. Deletions cut 1 base from V and 0 bases from J, with 10 bases between. CDR3 size: 15 residues. The CDR3 loop reads CASSLGRISSYEQYF. The CDR3 bases are TGTGCCAGCAGCTTAGGTCGGATAAGCTCCTACGAGCAGTACTTC.

This clonotype was picked up many times. The chain carries TRBV5-1 and TRBJ2-7; possible D gene TRBD2, 5 bases. The CDR3 is 16 residues long. Trimming removed 0 bases at V and 1 base at J, with 14 bases between. CDR1 and CDR2 (germline): SGHRS, YFSETQ. The CDR3 protein is CASSLGTGGPSYEQYF. The DNA of the CDR3 is TGCGCCAGCAGCTTGGGGACCGGAGGCCCTTCCTACGAGCAGTACTTC.

J is TRBJ1-1 and V is TRBV20-1; D is perhaps TRBD1 (6 bases). The V end lost 1 base, the J end lost 10 bases, and 16 bases lay between the germline ends. The CDR3 consists of 13 residues. From germline, CDR1 is DFQATT and CDR2 SNEGSKA (reference sequence). The DNA for the CDR3 is TGCAGTGCTAGAGGGGGGGGGCGTTTGGGAGCTTTCTTT. It translates to CSARGGGRLGAFF.

This clonotype showed up many times. This sequence joins TRBV7-9 and TRBJ2-2; the D is unclear. CDR1 SEHNR and CDR2 FQNEAQ come from the germline V gene (reference sequence). The V end lost 7 bases, the J end lost 4 bases, and 4 bases lay between the germline ends. The CDR3 has 11 residues. CDR3 amino acids: CASTSTGELFF. CDR3 nucleotide sequence: TGTGCCAGCACGAGCACCGGGGAGCTGTTTTTT. Looking up the rest from reference TRBV7-9 and TRBJ2-2 gives the full variable domain: DTGVSQNPRHKITKRGQNVTFRCDPISEHNRLYWYRQTLGQGPEFLTYFQNEAQLEKSRLLSDRFSAERPKGSFSTLEIQRTEQGDSAMYLCASTSTGELFFGEGSRLTVL.

This clonotype was found many times. The chain couples TRBV20-1 to TRBJ2-1; 12 nucleotides agree with TRBD2. Germline V gene data show CDR1 as DFQATT and CDR2 as SNEGSKA (reference sequence). The CDR3 extends over 15 amino acids. After removal of 2 bases from V and 7 bases from J, the junction contained 6 bases not matched to a gene. The DNA of the CDR3 is TGCAGTGCTAGACTAGCGGGAGGGCCTCTAAATGAGCAGTTCTTC. Translation gives CSARLAGGPLNEQFF.

This clonotype was detected once. Being one base from a much bigger clone, this may be a read error. This chain uses TRBV5-1 with TRBJ2-3; D is uncertain. Looked up from germline, CDR1 is SGHRS and CDR2 is YFSETQ. The CDR3 extends over 14 amino acids. CDR3 sequence reads: CASSLGERTDTPYF. The DNA for the CDR3 is TGCGCCAGCAGCTTGGGGGAACGCACAGATACGCCGTATTTT.

The chain links TRBV29-1 to TRBJ2-7; D may be TRBD2 (5 bases). The V end was cut by 0 bases, the J end by 7 bases, with 10 bases between. Germline values: CDR1 SQVTM, CDR2 ANQGSEA. CDR3 size: 12 residues. This CDR3 is CSVEEGRGEQYF. Here the CDR3 DNA reads TGCAGCGTTGAAGAGGGCAGAGGGGAGCAGTACTTC.

The chain couples TRBV28 to TRBJ1-1, with unresolved D. This CDR3 is built from 17 residues. Germline loops: CDR1 MDHEN, CDR2 SYDVKM. Trimming removed 2 bases at V and 3 bases at J, with 19 bases between. The CDR3 sequence: CASSLRAAIEADTEAFF. The DNA of the CDR3 is TGTGCCAGCAGTTTAAGAGCAGCAATCGAAGCGGACACTGAAGCTTTCTTT.

This clonotype was counted ten times or more. This chain joins TRBV12-3 or TRBV12-4 and TRBJ2-1; 8 bases are a match to TRBD2. The CDR3 extends over 14 amino acids. V lost 7 bases to trimming and J lost 9 bases; unmatched junction nucleotides: 11. DNA of the CDR3: TGTGCCAGCAAGGCGATTAGCGGGAAAACTGAGCAGTTCTTC. This encodes CASKAISGKTEQFF.

This clonotype has at least ten counts. This chain links TRBV5-1 with TRBJ1-1, with 7 positions matching TRBD1. The trim removed 4 bases at V and 1 base at J, leaving 10 bases unmatched. The germline CDR1 and CDR2 sequences are SGHRS and YFSETQ. This CDR3 comprises 16 residues. The CDR3 nucleotides read TGCGCCAGCAGCCTGAGACAGGGAGGAGGGAACACTGAAGCTTTCTTT. It specifies CASSLRQGGGNTEAFF.

In this sample, this clonotype turned up a few times. This chain links TRBV15 with TRBJ1-5; 8 bases are a match to TRBD1. V dropped 3 bases and J dropped 5; count of bases not matched to a gene: 9. Germline V gene data show CDR1 as LNHNV and CDR2 as YYDKDF (reference sequence). CDR3 length: 16 residues. CDR3 sequence reads: CATSSDKDRGHQPQHF. The CDR3 DNA sequence: TGTGCCACCAGCAGCGATAAAGACAGGGGCCATCAGCCCCAGCATTTT.

A note on this clonotype: At one end, the junction sequence differs from germline, possibly due to a read error. The chain combines TRBV5-1 with TRBJ2-1; 7 nucleotides align to TRBD1. This CDR3 has 15 residues. Germline values: CDR1 SGHRS, CDR2 YFSETQ. The CDR3 DNA reads TGCGCCAGCAGCTTGGACAGGGGTTCCTACAATAAGCAGTTCTTC. This codes for CASSLDRGSYNKQFF.

This clonotype was picked up many times. The chain uses TRBV18 and TRBJ2-2; 11 bases match TRBD2. The CDR3 extends over 17 amino acids. The germline CDR1 and CDR2 sequences are KGHSH and LQKENI. With 3 bases clipped from V and 1 base from J, the junction kept 4 bases outside the gene matches. CDR3 region: CASSPGLAELNTGELFF. CDR3 nucleotide sequence: TGTGCCAGCTCACCGGGACTAGCGGAGCTGAACACCGGGGAGCTGTTTTTT. The whole variable domain, filled in from reference TRBV18 and TRBJ2-2, reads NAGVMQNPRHLVRRRGQEARLRCSPMKGHSHVYWYRQLPEEGLKFMVYLQKENIIDESGMPKERFSAEFPKEGPSILRIQQVVRGDSAAYFCASSPGLAELNTGELFFGEGSRLTVL.

The chain combines TRBV5-4 with TRBJ2-2; 9 bases map to TRBD1. J was trimmed by 0 bases and V by 4 bases; bases with no gene match: 10. The germline V gene encodes CDR1 SGHNT and CDR2 YYREEE (reference sequence). The CDR3 is made up of 18 amino acids. CDR3 DNA: TGTGCCAGCAGCACTACCGGGACAGGGAGGCCGAACACCGGGGAGCTGTTTTTT. It encodes CASSTTGTGRPNTGELFF.

This clonotype was detected only a few times. The CDR3 nucleotides are TGTGCCAGCAGCTACCGGACCATACTAGCGGGAGACGTAACGACAGATACGCAGTATTTT. As protein: CASSYRTILAGDVTTDTQYF. The rearrangement joins TRBV7-2 to TRBJ2-3; 11 bases fit TRBD2. V was clipped by 4 bases and J by 3 bases; unmatched bases: 18. The CDR3 consists of 20 residues. Germline lookup yields CDR1 SGHTA and CDR2 FQGNSA.

The chain links TRBV5-1 to TRBJ2-1, with 8 bases fitting TRBD2. Per the germline V gene, CDR1 is SGHRS and CDR2 is YFSETQ. This CDR3 comprises 16 residues. The junction had 11 bases not matched to a gene; V was cut back by 4 bases and J by 5 bases. The CDR3 loop is CASSPPAGGYDNEQFF. The CDR3 DNA is TGCGCCAGCAGCCCCCCGGCGGGAGGATACGACAATGAGCAGTTCTTC.

This clonotype was counted ten times or more. DNA of the CDR3: TGCAGTGTCCCTTGGGCTTTCTTT. It is translated as CSVPWAFF. The chain combines TRBV20-1 with TRBJ1-1; D gene uncertain. The germline V and J ends were trimmed by 7 bases and 11 bases, with 8 bases remaining between them. Germline assignment: CDR1 DFQATT and CDR2 SNEGSKA (reference sequence). The CDR3 is 8 amino acids.

This clonotype has ten or more counts. The V and J genes are TRBV20-1 and TRBJ2-5; D remains ambiguous. With 0 bases removed from V and 5 bases from J, the gap between germline ends came to 7 bases. CDR1 is DFQATT and CDR2 is SNEGSKA in the germline V gene (reference sequence). CDR3 length equals 12 residues. The chain's CDR3 is CSAREGWETQYF. DNA for the CDR3: TGCAGTGCTAGAGAGGGTTGGGAGACCCAGTACTTC.

Ten or more counts support this clonotype. The gene calls are TRBV7-6 and TRBJ2-2, with D hard to call. Germline CDR1 and CDR2: SGHVS and FNYEAQ. V was trimmed by 7 bases and J by 2 bases, leaving 14 bases between them. The CDR3 spans 15 residues. The CDR3 loop is CASNPGGYNTGELFF. CDR3 sequence (DNA): TGTGCCAGCAACCCCGGCGGATATAACACCGGGGAGCTGTTTTTT.

To note about this clonotype: A much larger clone lies one base from this, so it may be a read error. The J gene is TRBJ1-2, the V gene TRBV9; maybe TRBD1 (5 bases). This CDR3 contains 13 residues. Germline V lookup: CDR1 SGDLS, CDR2 YYNGEE. CDR3 sequence: CASSARDSTGSTF. The DNA for the CDR3 is TGTGCCAGCAGCGCGAGAGACAGCACTGGCTCCACCTTC.